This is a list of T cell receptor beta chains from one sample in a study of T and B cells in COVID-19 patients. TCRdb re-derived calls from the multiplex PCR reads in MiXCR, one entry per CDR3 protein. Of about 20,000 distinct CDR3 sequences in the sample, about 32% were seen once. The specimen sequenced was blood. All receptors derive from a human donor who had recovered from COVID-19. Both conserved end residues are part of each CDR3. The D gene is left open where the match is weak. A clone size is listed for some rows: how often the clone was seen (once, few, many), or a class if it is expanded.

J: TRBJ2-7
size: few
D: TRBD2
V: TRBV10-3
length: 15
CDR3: CAISRTSIPPYEQYF
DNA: TGTGCCATCAGCCGGACTAGCATCCCCCCCTACGAGCAGTACTTC

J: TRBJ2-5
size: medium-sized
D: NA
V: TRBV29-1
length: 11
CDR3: CSVVTGETQYF
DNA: TGCAGCGTTGTCACCGGAGAGACCCAGTACTTC

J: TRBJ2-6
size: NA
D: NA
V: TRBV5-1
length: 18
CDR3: CASSLSAGITSGANVLTF
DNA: TGCGCCAGCAGCTTGAGTGCAGGGATTACCTCTGGGGCCAACGTCCTGACTTTC

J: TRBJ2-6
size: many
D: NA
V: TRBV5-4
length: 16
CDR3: CASSLVGNPGANVLTF
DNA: TGTGCCAGCAGCTTAGTGGGTAACCCTGGGGCCAACGTCCTGACTTTC

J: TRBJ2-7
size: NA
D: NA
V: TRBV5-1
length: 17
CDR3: CASHSILDGTGTYEQYF
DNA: TGCGCCAGCCATTCGATACTGGACGGAACAGGAACCTACGAGCAGTACTTC

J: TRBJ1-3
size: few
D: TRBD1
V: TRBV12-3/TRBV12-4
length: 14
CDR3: CASSLDQGGNTIYF
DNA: TGTGCCAGCAGTTTAGACCAGGGGGGTAACACCATATATTTT

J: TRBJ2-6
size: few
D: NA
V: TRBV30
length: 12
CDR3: CASSGGANVLTF
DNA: TGTGCCTCCAGTGGGGGGGCCAACGTCCTGACTTTC

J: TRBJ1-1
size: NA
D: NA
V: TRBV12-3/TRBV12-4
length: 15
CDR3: CASSFAGALNTEAFF
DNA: TGTGCCAGCAGTTTTGCCGGGGCTTTGAACACTGAAGCTTTCTTT

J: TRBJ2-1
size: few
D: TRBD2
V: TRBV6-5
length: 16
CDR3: CASSRAGTKRYNEQFF
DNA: TGTGCCAGCAGCCGAGCCGGGACTAAAAGATACAATGAGCAGTTCTTC

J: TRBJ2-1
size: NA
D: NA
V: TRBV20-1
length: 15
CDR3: CSANLGLSSYNEQFF
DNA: TGCAGTGCTAACTTGGGACTCTCCTCCTACAATGAGCAGTTCTTC

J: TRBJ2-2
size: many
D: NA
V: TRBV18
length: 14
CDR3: CASSPPVHTGELFF
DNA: TGTGCCAGCTCACCCCCAGTGCACACCGGGGAGCTGTTTTTT

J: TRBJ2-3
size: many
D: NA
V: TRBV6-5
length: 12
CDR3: CASSWGSDTQYF
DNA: TGTGCCAGCAGTTGGGGATCCGATACGCAGTATTTT

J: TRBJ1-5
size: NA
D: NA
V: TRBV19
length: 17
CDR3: CASSPRTSGRGNQPQHF
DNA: TGTGCCAGTAGTCCAAGGACTAGCGGGAGGGGCAATCAGCCCCAGCATTTT

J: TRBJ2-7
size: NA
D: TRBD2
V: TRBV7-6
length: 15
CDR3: CASSISLAGGGEQYF
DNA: TGTGCCAGCAGCATATCTCTAGCGGGGGGTGGTGAGCAGTACTTC

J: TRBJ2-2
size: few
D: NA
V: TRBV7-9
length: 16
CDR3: CASSPPQERATGELFF
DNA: TGTGCCAGCAGCCCGCCCCAAGAGAGGGCCACCGGGGAGCTGTTTTTT

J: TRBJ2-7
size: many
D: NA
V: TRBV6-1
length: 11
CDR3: CASPQGYEQYF
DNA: TGTGCCAGCCCACAGGGTTACGAGCAGTACTTC

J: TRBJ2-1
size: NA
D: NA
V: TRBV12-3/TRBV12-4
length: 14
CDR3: CASSLTGVANEQFF
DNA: TGTGCCAGCAGTTTAACGGGGGTTGCGAATGAGCAGTTCTTC

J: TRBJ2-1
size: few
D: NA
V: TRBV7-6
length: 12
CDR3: CASSFWADEQFF
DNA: TGTGCCAGCAGCTTCTGGGCGGATGAGCAGTTCTTC

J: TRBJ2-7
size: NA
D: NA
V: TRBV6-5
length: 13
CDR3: CASSQGPTYEQYF
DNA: TGTGCCAGCAGTCAGGGACCCACCTACGAGCAGTACTTC

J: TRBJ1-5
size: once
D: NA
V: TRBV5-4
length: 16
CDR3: CASSLPDRNSNQPQHF
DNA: TGTGCCAGCAGCTTGCCTGACAGAAATAGCAATCAGCCCCAGCATTTT

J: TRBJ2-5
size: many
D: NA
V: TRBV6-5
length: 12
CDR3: CASSQGPETQYF
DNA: TGTGCCAGCAGTCAGGGACCAGAGACCCAGTACTTC

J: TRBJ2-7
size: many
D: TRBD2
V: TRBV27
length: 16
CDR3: CASSYSGRTSGYEQYF
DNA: TGTGCCAGCAGTTATTCGGGCAGGACTAGCGGGTACGAGCAGTACTTC

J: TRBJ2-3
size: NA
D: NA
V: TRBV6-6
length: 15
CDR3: CASSDPGEGTDTQYF
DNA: TGTGCCAGCAGTGACCCAGGGGAAGGCACAGATACGCAGTATTTT

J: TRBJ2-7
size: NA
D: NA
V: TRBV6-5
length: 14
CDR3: CASSLTDWSYEQYF
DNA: TGTGCCAGCAGTCTCACTGACTGGTCCTACGAGCAGTACTTC

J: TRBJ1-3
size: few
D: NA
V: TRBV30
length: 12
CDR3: CAWSVSGNTIYF
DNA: TGTGCCTGGAGTGTGTCCGGAAACACCATATATTTT

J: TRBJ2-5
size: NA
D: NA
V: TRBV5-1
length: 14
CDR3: CASSFGSGGETQYF
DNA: TGCGCCAGCAGCTTTGGATCGGGCGGGGAGACCCAGTACTTC

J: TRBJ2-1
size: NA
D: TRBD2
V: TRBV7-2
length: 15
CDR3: CASRLAGSSYNEQFF
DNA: TGTGCCAGCAGGTTAGCGGGGAGCTCCTACAATGAGCAGTTCTTC